A single sample gave rise to the 21 T cell receptor beta chains below, sequenced in a study of T cell responses to AZD1222 COVID-19 vaccine. The protocol was immunoSEQ multiplex PCR, while the TCRdb copy is restricted to in-frame clones and leaves out a portion. Of about 150,000 clones listed, 91% are singletons. The material was peripheral blood, obtained on day 0 of AZD1222 vaccination. The receptors shown here come from an adult in good health.

This clone was seen a few times. This chain uses TRBV5-4 with TRBJ2-1, with D perhaps matching TRBD2 (6 bases). The germline CDR1 and CDR2 sequences are SGHNT and YYREEE (reference sequence). Trimming stripped 6 bases from V and 5 bases from J, with 21 bases between. This CDR3 region has 16 residues. CDR3 amino acids: CASTHRIGRRDNEQFF. CDR3 nucleotide sequence: TGTGCCAGCACCCACCGTATCGGCAGGAGGGACAATGAGCAGTTCTTC.

V usage is TRBV7-9 and J usage is TRBJ1-3, with 7 bases fitting TRBD1. The junction had 5 bases not matched to a gene; V was cut back by 4 bases and J by 2 bases. This CDR3 contains 15 residues. Germline-derived CDR1 and CDR2 are SEHNR and FQNEAQ (reference sequence). The CDR3: CASSSKGGTGNTIYF. DNA for the CDR3: TGTGCCAGCAGCTCCAAAGGGGGCACTGGAAACACCATATATTTT.

The rearrangement uses TRBV6-1 and TRBJ1-2; D is uncertain. The ends were cut back, 0 bases at V and 0 bases at J, with 8 bases in the middle. There are 15 residues in the CDR3. Germline lookup yields CDR1 MNHNS and CDR2 SASEGT. In DNA form, the CDR3 reads TGTGCCAGCAGTGAAGCCGCGGCAGCTAACTATGGCTACACCTTC. Amino acids: CASSEAAAANYGYTF.

Only one count was recorded for this clone. This chain uses TRBV12-5 with TRBJ2-7; TRBD2 matches 7 bases. CDR3 length: 16 amino acids. Germline values: CDR1 LGHNT, CDR2 FRNRAP. The J segment lost 4 bases and the V segment lost 3 bases, leaving 12 bases of the junction unmatched. The DNA for the CDR3 is TGTGCTAGTGGTTTTATCCCGGGCGGGAGTGGGTACGAGCAGTACTTC. Its translation is CASGFIPGGSGYEQYF.

V and J are TRBV6-5 and TRBJ1-4; D may be TRBD1 (5 bases). The CDR3 sequence is 14 residues long. Per germline, CDR1 MNHEY and CDR2 SVGAGI. Deletions cut 8 bases from V and 4 bases from J, with 14 bases between. Here the CDR3 DNA reads TGTGCCAGCGGGACTAGACAGCGTAATGAAAAACTGTTTTTT. Encoded protein: CASGTRQRNEKLFF.

The CDR3 loop is CASSLDGGREYARPYF. In nucleotides, the CDR3 is TGCGCCAGCAGCTTGGATGGCGGGAGAGAATATGCGAGGCCGTACTTC. The chain carries TRBV5-1 and TRBJ2-7; 7 positions agree with TRBD2. With 0 bases clipped from V and 12 bases from J, the junction kept 18 bases outside the gene matches. Per the germline V gene, CDR1 is SGHRS and CDR2 is YFSETQ. This CDR3 contains 16 residues.

This rearrangement joins TRBV7-8 to TRBJ1-5; D gene ambiguous. The germline V and J ends were trimmed by 0 bases and 4 bases, with 19 bases remaining between them. The CDR3 is 18 residues long. Germline CDR1 is SGHVS and CDR2 is FQNEAQ. In DNA form, the CDR3 reads TGTGCCAGCAGCTTAGCGTCCCCGTACGGCCGGTCAAATCAGCCCCAGCATTTT. Amino acids: CASSLASPYGRSNQPQHF.

The CDR3 DNA reads TGTGCCAGCAGCTTAAGGGGGAGGGTGATCAATGAGCAGTTCTTC. Translated, it gives CASSLRGRVINEQFF. The V call is TRBV11-3, the J call TRBJ2-1; maybe TRBD2 (7 bases). The germline CDR1 and CDR2 sequences are SGHNT and YENEEA. Trimming left V 2 bases short and J 6 bases short, with 14 bases between. The CDR3 consists of 15 residues.

V gene TRBV28 combines with J gene TRBJ1-1, with TRBD1 identical over 9 bases. The CDR3 is 15 residues long. Germline CDR1 reads MDHEN; CDR2 reads SYDVKM. The V gene end was trimmed by 5 bases and the J gene end by 1 base; junction bases not matched to a gene: 5. CDR3 nucleotides: TGTGCCAGCAGTCAAGGGGACAGGGAGAACACTGAAGCTTTCTTT. It encodes CASSQGDRENTEAFF. The variable domain in full, with the rest retrieved from reference TRBV28 and TRBJ1-1, is DVKVTQSSRYLVKRTGEKVFLECVQDMDHENMFWYRQDPGLGLRLIYFSYDVKMKEKGDIPEGYSVSREKKERFSLILESASTNQTSMYLCASSQGDRENTEAFFGQGTRLTVV.

This sequence joins TRBV2 and TRBJ1-6; tentatively, D is TRBD1 (5 bases). The CDR3 loop spans 14 amino acids. Trimming pared 6 bases from V and 5 bases from J, leaving 11 bases between. Germline CDR1 and CDR2: SNHLY and FYNNEI. Here the CDR3 reads CASRGDANNSPLHF. CDR3 nucleotides: TGTGCCAGCAGGGGGGACGCAAATAATTCACCCCTCCACTTT. Supplemented by reference TRBV2 and TRBJ1-6, the full variable domain reads EPEVTQTPSHQVTQMGQEVILRCVPISNHLYFYWYRQILGQKVEFLVSFYNNEISEKSEIFDDQFSVERPDGSNFTLKIRSTKLEDSAMYFCASRGDANNSPLHFGNGTRLTVT.

The chain recombines TRBV7-8 with TRBJ2-1; 13 nucleotides align to TRBD2. The CDR3 extends over 15 amino acids. With 7 bases clipped from V and 7 bases from J, the junction kept 7 bases outside the gene matches. CDR1 and CDR2 (germline): SGHVS, FQNEAQ. This chain's CDR3 is CASIGTSGARNEQFF. DNA for the CDR3: TGTGCCAGCATCGGGACTAGCGGGGCGCGGAATGAGCAGTTCTTC.

The chain employs TRBV30 and TRBJ2-7; D may match TRBD1 or TRBD2 (5 bases each). The CDR3 is 14 amino acids. V lost 3 bases and J 2 bases, leaving 14 bases between the germline ends. Germline CDR1 reads GTSNPN; CDR2 reads SVGIG (reference sequence). The CDR3 DNA follows: TGTGCCTGGAGAACGAGGGGTGGCACCTACGAGCAGTACTTC. It codes for CAWRTRGGTYEQYF.

The V and J genes are TRBV28 and TRBJ1-3; D perhaps matches TRBD1 (5 bases). Germline V lookup: CDR1 MDHEN, CDR2 SYDVKM. The CDR3 sequence is 16 residues long. Trimming shortened V by 7 bases and J by 0 bases, and 16 bases separated the two germline ends. This CDR3 reads CASTLGPRSSGNTIYF. CDR3 nucleotides: TGTGCCAGCACCCTGGGGCCCAGAAGCTCTGGAAACACCATATATTTT.

J is TRBJ2-3 and V is TRBV6-6; TRBD2 matches 7 bases. CDR3 length: 14 residues. The J segment lost 3 bases and the V segment lost 5 bases, leaving 5 bases of the junction unmatched. Germline CDR1 MNHNY, CDR2 SVGAGI (reference sequence). This chain's CDR3 is CASSNRGDTDTQYF. The CDR3 DNA is TGTGCCAGCAGTAACCGGGGGGATACAGATACGCAGTATTTT.

This chain joins TRBV27 and TRBJ2-7; 10 nucleotides match TRBD2. CDR1 and CDR2 from the germline V gene are MNHEY and SMNVEV (reference sequence). J lost 3 bases, V lost 2 bases, and 1 base had no gene match. CDR3 length equals 14 residues. The CDR3 coding sequence is TGTGCCAGCAGTTTAGGACTAGCGGTCTACGAGCAGTACTTC. Amino acids: CASSLGLAVYEQYF.

The chain is built from TRBV13 and TRBJ2-1; TRBD2 agrees at 9 bases. The CDR3 covers 15 residues. V shed 3 bases and J 5 bases; nucleotides not matched to a gene: 5. Per germline, CDR1 PRHDT and CDR2 FYEKMQ (reference sequence). In DNA form, the CDR3 reads TGTGCCAGCAGCTTGCGGACTAGCGTAAACAATGAGCAGTTCTTC. This encodes CASSLRTSVNNEQFF.

This chain uses TRBV5-1 with TRBJ1-2, with 10 bases that match TRBD1. This CDR3 has 15 amino acids. Germline V CDR1 and CDR2: SGHRS, YFSETQ. The V segment lost 4 bases and the J segment 8 bases; nucleotides outside the gene matches: 11. CDR3 loop: CASSLNMGQGNGYTF. The CDR3 DNA reads as TGCGCCAGCAGCCTGAATATGGGACAGGGGAACGGCTACACCTTC.

In its sample, this clone was seen once. The chain recombines TRBV20-1 with TRBJ2-1; no reliable D call. Per the germline V gene, CDR1 is DFQATT and CDR2 is SNEGSKA (reference sequence). V lost 5 bases to trimming and J lost 7 bases, with 6 bases between them. CDR3 length: 10 residues. CDR3 loop: CSAGRNEQFF. The CDR3 DNA follows: TGCAGTGCTGGTAGGAATGAGCAGTTCTTC.

The chain recombines TRBV7-9 with TRBJ2-5; tentatively, D is TRBD1 or TRBD2 (6 bases each). Per the germline V gene, CDR1 is SEHNR and CDR2 is FQNEAQ (reference sequence). With 5 bases removed from V and 10 bases from J, the gap between germline ends came to 26 bases. The CDR3 contains 16 residues. CDR3 nucleotide sequence: TGTGCCAGCAGCCCAGACAGCCGGGGGCGTCCCGTGGGCCAGTACTTC. The encoded protein is CASSPDSRGRPVGQYF.

The chain joins TRBV27 to TRBJ2-7; 9 bases line up with TRBD1. CDR3 length: 13 residues. The V and J ends lost 7 bases and 4 bases, in that order; junction bases with no gene match: 5. Germline V gene data show CDR1 as MNHEY and CDR2 as SMNVEV (reference sequence). CDR3 DNA: TGTGCCAGCAAGACAGGGGGGATATACGAGCAGTACTTC. Amino acid sequence: CASKTGGIYEQYF.

The rearrangement joins TRBV7-9 to TRBJ2-2, with D maybe TRBD2 (6 bases). The CDR3 runs 15 residues. Trimming took off 4 bases at V and 0 bases at J, with 9 bases between the two ends. Germline CDR1 SEHNR, CDR2 FQNEAQ (reference sequence). The CDR3 bases are TGTGCCAGCAGCTACGGGACTGCGAACACCGGGGAGCTGTTTTTT. Protein: CASSYGTANTGELFF.